These 20 T cell receptor beta chains came from one sample sequenced in a study of early T cells in non-severe SARS-CoV-2 infection. Each CDR3 protein is one row after TCRdb ran MiXCR on the 5' RACE reads. The sample shows fewer than 60,000 distinct CDR3 sequences, roughly 10% of them seen only once. The specimen sequenced was whole blood. These TCRs come from an adult who was a healthcare worker with PCR-confirmed SARS-CoV-2 infection or an uninfected control (not recorded which).

In regard to this clonotype: This could be a read error, since a much larger clone is one nucleotide away. The rearrangement uses TRBV6-5 and TRBJ2-7; maybe TRBD2 (6 bases). Germline V gives CDR1 MNHEY, CDR2 SVGAGI. This CDR3 region has 15 residues. The CDR3, as DNA: TGTGCCAGCAGTTACGGTCAGGGAGGCTCCTACGAGCGGTACTTC. It codes for CASSYGQGGSYERYF.

This chain connects TRBV3-1 to TRBJ2-4; 8 bases agree with TRBD1. The length of the CDR3 is 17 residues. The J segment lost 1 base and the V segment lost 0 bases, leaving 5 bases of the junction unmatched. The germline CDR1 and CDR2 sequences are LGHDT and YNNKEL (reference sequence). The CDR3 loop reads CASSQDPTGVAKNIQYF. CDR3 coding DNA: TGTGCCAGCAGCCAAGATCCGACAGGGGTGGCCAAAAACATTCAGTACTTC.

J is TRBJ2-1 and V is TRBV28; 8 nucleotides line up with TRBD1. This CDR3 has 14 amino acids. V dropped 9 bases and J dropped 2; count of bases not matched to a gene: 6. The germline V gene encodes CDR1 MDHEN and CDR2 SYDVKM. DNA for the CDR3: TGTGCCAGTGACAGGGGTTACACCTACAATGAGCAGTTCTTC. Translating it yields CASDRGYTYNEQFF.

This clonotype was detected only a few times. The genes are TRBV19 and TRBJ1-5, with D tentatively TRBD1 (5 bases). The CDR3 covers 15 residues. Per the germline V gene, CDR1 is LNHDA and CDR2 is SQIVND (reference sequence). V lost 3 bases and J 7 bases, leaving 16 bases between the germline ends. CDR3 DNA sequence: TGTGCCAGTAGTATTAGCTCAGGGTTTGGACAGCCCCAGCATTTT. Its translation: CASSISSGFGQPQHF. Based on the CDR3 plus reference TRBV19 and TRBJ1-5, the full variable domain is DGGITQSPKYLFRKEGQNVTLSCEQNLNHDAMYWYRQDPGQGLRLIYYSQIVNDFQKGDIAEGYSVSREKKESFPLTVTSAQKNPTAFYLCASSISSGFGQPQHFGDGTRLSIL.

This clonotype came up many times. The CDR3 spells CASSGQVSYEQYF. The CDR3 bases are TGTGCCAGCAGCGGACAGGTATCCTACGAGCAGTACTTC. The gene calls are TRBV9 and TRBJ2-7; the D gene is possibly TRBD1 (6 bases). The CDR3 has 13 residues. Germline CDR1 is SGDLS and CDR2 is YYNGEE. Trimming stripped 3 bases from V and 1 base from J, with 8 bases between.

The chain joins TRBV12-3 or TRBV12-4 to TRBJ2-7, with D possibly TRBD2 on 6 matching bases. Trimming removed 1 base at V and 6 bases at J, with 10 bases between. This CDR3 has 13 residues. This CDR3 is CASSLVRESEQYF. The CDR3 DNA follows: TGTGCCAGCAGTTTAGTCCGGGAGAGCGAGCAGTACTTC.

In this sample, this clonotype turned up many times. The chain combines TRBV7-2 with TRBJ2-3; D is unclear. Germline loops: CDR1 SGHTA, CDR2 FQGNSA. The germline V and J ends were trimmed by 5 bases and 8 bases, with 14 bases remaining between them. The CDR3 contains 13 residues. This CDR3 reads CASSPLGAGTQYF. Written as DNA, the CDR3 is TGTGCCAGCAGCCCCCTCGGAGCTGGTACGCAGTATTTT.

In this sample, this clonotype turned up many times. V and J are TRBV18 and TRBJ2-7; 7 bases fit TRBD2. Germline CDR1 KGHSH, CDR2 LQKENI. V gave up 4 bases and J gave up 6 bases; unmatched junction bases: 15. This CDR3 comprises 16 residues. In DNA form, the CDR3 reads TGTGCCAGCTCACGAACCCGGGGTAGCGGGTTCAGCGAGCAGTACTTC. The encoded protein is CASSRTRGSGFSEQYF.

This clonotype was seen many times. The V and J genes are TRBV29-1 and TRBJ2-5, with D possibly being TRBD1 (5 bases). Germline V gene lookup returns CDR1 SQVTM and CDR2 ANQGSEA. The V gene lost 7 bases and the J gene lost 6 bases, with 12 bases spanning the gap. This CDR3 has 11 amino acids. DNA for the CDR3: TGCAGCGCGGACAACCCCAAGACCCAGTACTTC. Encoded protein: CSADNPKTQYF.

This rearrangement joins TRBV12-3 or TRBV12-4 to TRBJ1-1; D is perhaps TRBD1 (5 bases). The CDR3 is 12 amino acids. V was cut by 3 bases and J by 5 bases, with 7 bases left in between. Written as DNA, the CDR3 is TGTGCCAGCAGTTTCGGGGGGACTGAAGCTTTCTTT. This encodes CASSFGGTEAFF.

The chain couples TRBV28 to TRBJ2-3, with 9 bases matching TRBD2. The CDR3 has 16 amino acids. Unmatched junction bases numbered 8, after V lost 3 bases and J lost 4 bases. Germline-derived CDR1 and CDR2 are MDHEN and SYDVKM. CDR3 nucleotide sequence: TGTGCCAGCAGTTTCCATAGCGGGAGAGGGGCAGATACGCAGTATTTT. Translation: CASSFHSGRGADTQYF.

This clonotype was seen at least ten times. This chain connects TRBV21-1 to TRBJ1-6. TRBV21-1 counts as a pseudogene. The CDR3 is made up of 16 amino acids. CDR3 DNA sequence: TGTGCCAGCAGCAACCGCCTTGGAGGGTATAATTCACCCCTCCACTTT. Translation gives CASSNRLGGYNSPLHF.

This clonotype was recorded at least ten times. The chain employs TRBV5-1 and TRBJ2-1; TRBD2 matches at 7 bases. Germline loops: CDR1 SGHRS, CDR2 YFSETQ. This CDR3 has 13 amino acids. Trimming took 4 bases from V and 10 from J; bases not matched to a gene: 8. The CDR3 DNA is TGCGCCAGCAGCGACGGAGCGGGAAGGGAGCAGTTCTTC. Amino acid sequence: CASSDGAGREQFF.

This clonotype is categorized as medium-sized. This chain links TRBV4-3 with TRBJ2-1; 10 nucleotides agree with TRBD2. Germline lookup yields CDR1 LGHNA and CDR2 YSLEER. The CDR3 extends over 17 amino acids. V dropped 0 bases and J dropped 4; count of bases not matched to a gene: 6. The CDR3 region has the DNA TGCGCCAGCAGCCAAGATGACGGACTAGCGGAGTACAATGAGCAGTTCTTC. Translation: CASSQDDGLAEYNEQFF.

The chain has TRBV6-2 or TRBV6-3 and TRBJ1-1; D call uncertain. Deletions cut 2 bases from V and 4 bases from J, with 5 bases between. Germline CDR1 reads MNHEY; CDR2 reads SVGEGT. The length of the CDR3 is 12 residues. CDR3 protein: CASSYGFTEAFF. The DNA for the CDR3 is TGTGCCAGCAGTTACGGGTTCACTGAAGCTTTCTTT.

This clonotype has at least ten counts. This chain's CDR3 is CSVEETSYEQYF. CDR3 DNA: TGCAGCGTGGAGGAAACCTCCTACGAGCAGTACTTC. The chain recombines TRBV29-1 with TRBJ2-7, with a weak D call TRBD2 (5 bases). Per germline, CDR1 SQVTM and CDR2 ANQGSEA. The CDR3 is made up of 12 amino acids. V gave up 6 bases and J gave up 0 bases, with 9 bases separating them.

This clonotype was seen at least ten times. The genes are TRBV28 and TRBJ2-7, with D hard to call. The CDR3 is 16 residues long. The V gene's germline CDR1 is MDHEN and CDR2 SYDVKM. V lost 1 base and J 3 bases, leaving 16 bases between the germline ends. The CDR3 is CASSLFSGRADYEQYF. The DNA of the CDR3 is TGTGCCAGCAGTTTATTCTCCGGAAGGGCCGACTACGAGCAGTACTTC. Combining the CDR3 with reference TRBV28 and TRBJ2-7 gives the whole variable domain DVKVTQSSRYLVKRTGEKVFLECVQDMDHENMFWYRQDPGLGLRLIYFSYDVKMKEKGDIPEGYSVSREKKERFSLILESASTNQTSMYLCASSLFSGRADYEQYFGPGTRLTVT.

This clonotype occurred a few times. This sequence joins TRBV9 and TRBJ2-1; D is unresolved. Trimming stripped 0 bases from V and 7 bases from J, with 8 bases between. There are 13 residues in the CDR3. Per germline, CDR1 SGDLS and CDR2 YYNGEE. The CDR3: CASSVVVANEQFF. Written as DNA, the CDR3 is TGTGCCAGCAGCGTAGTGGTAGCTAATGAGCAGTTCTTC.

There are a few counts of this clonotype. The rearrangement uses TRBV7-6 and TRBJ2-3; D is perhaps TRBD2 (5 bases). Trimming removed 6 bases at V and 6 bases at J, with 19 bases between. The CDR3 is made up of 15 amino acids. Germline CDR1 reads SGHVS; CDR2 reads FNYEAQ. The CDR3 DNA reads TGTGCCAGCAGGGCTAATAGTCATACGGGGGATACGCAGTATTTT. Encoded protein: CASRANSHTGDTQYF.

The chain is built from TRBV28 and TRBJ1-1, with D maybe TRBD1 (5 bases). The CDR3 extends over 11 amino acids. The V and J ends lost 11 bases and 3 bases respectively, with 10 bases between them. Germline V gives CDR1 MDHEN, CDR2 SYDVKM. The CDR3 DNA reads as TGTGCCGCCAAAGGGGACACTGAAGCTTTCTTT. Protein: CAAKGDTEAFF.